The 11 T cell receptor beta chains below were found in one sample sequenced in a study of T cells in tuberculosis. Assay: immunoSEQ multiplex PCR; the TCRdb copy retains only in-frame clones and omits some. The sample yields 30,000 or so clones, nearly 97% seen once. The sequencing sample was made of PBMCs. The receptors come from a donor aged 10-29 years with latent tuberculosis or without tuberculosis infection.

The chain combines TRBV29-1 with TRBJ1-1; D may be TRBD1 (5 bases). Germline V gives CDR1 SQVTM, CDR2 ANQGSEA. This CDR3 has 11 amino acids. Deletions cut 7 bases from V and 8 bases from J, with 14 bases between. Written as DNA, the CDR3 is TGCAGCGCCAACCGTGGGGGGGAAGCTTTCTTT. Translating gives CSANRGGEAFF. The variable domain in full, completed from reference TRBV29-1 and TRBJ1-1, reads SAVISQKPSRDICQRGTSLTIQCQVDSQVTMMFWYRQQPGQSLTLIATANQGSEATYESGFVIDKFPISRPNLTFSTLTVSNMSPEDSSIYLCSANRGGEAFFGQGTRLTVV.

V is TRBV27 and J is TRBJ2-7, with 9 nucleotides matching TRBD1. V lost 4 bases, J lost 4 bases, and 8 bases stayed unmatched. CDR3 length: 15 residues. The V gene's germline CDR1 is MNHEY and CDR2 SMNVEV (reference sequence). CDR3 DNA: TGTGCCAGCAGTTCGCCGGGACAGGGATCTTACGAGCAGTACTTC. Its protein is CASSSPGQGSYEQYF.

The V call is TRBV5-1, the J call TRBJ2-1; 15 nucleotides line up with TRBD2. Germline CDR1 SGHRS, CDR2 YFSETQ. The CDR3 totals 19 residues. V was clipped by 3 bases and J by 0 bases; unmatched bases: 7. DNA of the CDR3: TGCGCCAGCAGCTCCGGGACTAGCGGGAGGACGAGCTCCTACAATGAGCAGTTCTTC. Translated, it gives CASSSGTSGRTSSYNEQFF. Full variable domain (outside the CDR3, taken from reference TRBV5-1 and TRBJ2-1): KAGVTQTPRYLIKTRGQQVTLSCSPISGHRSVSWYQQTPGQGLQFLFEYFSETQRNKGNFPGRFSGRQFSNSRSEMNVSTLELGDSALYLCASSSGTSGRTSSYNEQFFGPGTRLTVL.

The CDR3 reads CASSVNPRISRDSGANVLTF. For the CDR3, the DNA is TGTGCCAGCAGCGTTAACCCACGGATTTCACGGGACTCTGGGGCCAACGTCCTGACTTTC. The rearrangement joins TRBV9 to TRBJ2-6, with a possible D match to TRBD2 (5 bases). Per germline, CDR1 SGDLS and CDR2 YYNGEE. V was cut by 2 bases and J by 0 bases, with 21 bases left in between. The CDR3 runs to 20 residues.

The V call is TRBV18, the J call TRBJ1-2; D gene unclear. CDR3 length equals 15 residues. Germline CDR1 KGHSH, CDR2 LQKENI. V lost 0 bases to trimming and J lost 4 bases, with 12 bases between them. The CDR3 region is CASSPPGSIGYGYTF. In nucleotides, the CDR3 is TGTGCCAGCTCACCACCGGGCAGCATAGGCTATGGCTACACCTTC.

J is TRBJ2-7 and V is TRBV10-3; D not certain. This CDR3 has 11 residues. Germline assignment: CDR1 ENHRY and CDR2 SYGVKD. V shed 8 bases and J shed 1 base, with 6 bases lying between them. The CDR3: CAIGQSYEQYF. DNA of the CDR3: TGTGCCATCGGGCAGTCCTACGAGCAGTACTTC.

This chain links TRBV11-2 with TRBJ2-5, with 11 nucleotides matching TRBD2. This CDR3 comprises 17 residues. The germline V gene has CDR1 SGHAT and CDR2 FQNNGV. Trimming at V came to 2 bases and at J to 5 bases, leaving 10 bases not matched to a gene. CDR3 DNA: TGTGCCAGCAGCTTAAGGTCCACTAGCGGGAGTAGGGAGACCCAGTACTTC. As protein: CASSLRSTSGSRETQYF.

J is TRBJ2-7 and V is TRBV6-1; 8 bases align to TRBD2. This CDR3 is 11 amino acids long. Per germline, CDR1 MNHNS and CDR2 SASEGT. V lost 11 bases and J lost 4; bases outside the gene matches: 4. CDR3 nucleotides: TGTGCCGGAGCGGGGGAGTACGAGCAGTACTTC. It yields the protein CAGAGEYEQYF.

The chain carries TRBV19 and TRBJ1-2; perhaps TRBD1 as D (6 bases). Germline CDR1 reads LNHDA; CDR2 reads SQIVND (reference sequence). With 5 bases removed from V and 5 bases from J, the gap between germline ends came to 9 bases. The CDR3 covers 12 residues. This chain's CDR3 is CASSPQGYGYTF. In nucleotides, the CDR3 is TGTGCCAGTAGTCCACAGGGTTATGGCTACACCTTC.

The rearrangement uses TRBV19 and TRBJ1-3; the D gene is possibly TRBD1 (6 bases). CDR1 is LNHDA and CDR2 is SQIVND in the germline V gene (reference sequence). Trimming removed 7 bases from V and 0 bases from J, with 10 bases in between. This CDR3 has 14 amino acids. CDR3 nucleotides: TGTGCCAGTAAACTACAGGGCTCTGGAAACACCATATATTTT. It translates to CASKLQGSGNTIYF.

The chain employs TRBV18 and TRBJ1-4; D perhaps matches TRBD1 (6 bases). Per the germline V gene, CDR1 is KGHSH and CDR2 is LQKENI. Trimming left V 8 bases short and J 4 bases short, with 11 bases between. The CDR3 consists of 13 residues. The DNA for the CDR3 is TGTGCCAGCGTGACAGGACGTAATGAAAAACTGTTTTTT. It is translated as CASVTGRNEKLFF.